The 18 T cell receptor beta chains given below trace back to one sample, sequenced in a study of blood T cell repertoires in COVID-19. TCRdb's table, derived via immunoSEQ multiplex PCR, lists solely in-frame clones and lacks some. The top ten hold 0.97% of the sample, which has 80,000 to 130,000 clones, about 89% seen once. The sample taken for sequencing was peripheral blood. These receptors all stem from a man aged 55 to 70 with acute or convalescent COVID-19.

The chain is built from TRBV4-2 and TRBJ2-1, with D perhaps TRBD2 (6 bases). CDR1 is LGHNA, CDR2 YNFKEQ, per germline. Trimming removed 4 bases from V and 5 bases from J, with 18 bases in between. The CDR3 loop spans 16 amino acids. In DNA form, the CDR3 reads TGTGCCAGCAGCCGGGGGGTCCGGGACGGACACAATGAGCAGTTCTTC. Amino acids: CASSRGVRDGHNEQFF.

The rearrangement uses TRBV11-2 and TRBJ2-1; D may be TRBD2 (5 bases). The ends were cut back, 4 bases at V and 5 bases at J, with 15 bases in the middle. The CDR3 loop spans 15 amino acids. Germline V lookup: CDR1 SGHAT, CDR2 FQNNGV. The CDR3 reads CASSSFSTRNNEQFF. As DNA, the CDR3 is TGTGCCAGCAGCTCCTTCTCAACTAGAAACAATGAGCAGTTCTTC.

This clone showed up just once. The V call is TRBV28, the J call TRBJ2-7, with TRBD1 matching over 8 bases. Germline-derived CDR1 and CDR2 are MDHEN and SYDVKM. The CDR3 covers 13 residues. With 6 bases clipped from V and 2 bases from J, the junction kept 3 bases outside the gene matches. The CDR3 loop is CASSSRGPYEQYF. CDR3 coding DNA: TGTGCCAGCAGCTCCAGGGGGCCCTACGAGCAGTACTTC.

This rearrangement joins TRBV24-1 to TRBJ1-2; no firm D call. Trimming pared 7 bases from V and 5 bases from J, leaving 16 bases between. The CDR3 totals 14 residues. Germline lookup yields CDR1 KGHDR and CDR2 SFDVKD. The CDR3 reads CATSTGSIGYGYTF. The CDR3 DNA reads TGTGCCACCAGCACCGGGTCCATCGGGTATGGCTACACCTTC.

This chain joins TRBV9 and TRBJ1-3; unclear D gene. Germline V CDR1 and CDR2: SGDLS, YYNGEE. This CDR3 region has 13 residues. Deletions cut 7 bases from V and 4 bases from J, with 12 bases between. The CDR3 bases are TGTGCCAGCCAGTCCGGGGTCGGAAACACCATATATTTT. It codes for CASQSGVGNTIYF. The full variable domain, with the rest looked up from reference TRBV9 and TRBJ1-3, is DSGVTQTPKHLITATGQRVTLRCSPRSGDLSVYWYQQSLDQGLQFLIQYYNGEERAKGNILERFSAQQFPDLHSELNLSSLELGDSALYFCASQSGVGNTIYFGEGSWLTVV.

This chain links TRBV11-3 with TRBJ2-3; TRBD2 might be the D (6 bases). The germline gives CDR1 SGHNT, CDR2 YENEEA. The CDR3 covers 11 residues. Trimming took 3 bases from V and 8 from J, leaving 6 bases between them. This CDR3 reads CASSFGGTQYF. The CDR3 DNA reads TGTGCCAGCAGCTTCGGGGGTACGCAGTATTTT.

The CDR3 region has the DNA TGTGCCAGCAGCTGGGGGCCCCTTTATGAGGGAAACACCATATATTTT. Its protein product is CASSWGPLYEGNTIYF. The genes are TRBV5-5 and TRBJ1-3, with D maybe TRBD1 (6 bases). The CDR3 is 16 residues long. Germline-derived CDR1 and CDR2 are SGHKS and YYEKEE (reference sequence). Trimming stripped 3 bases from V and 4 bases from J, with 17 bases between.

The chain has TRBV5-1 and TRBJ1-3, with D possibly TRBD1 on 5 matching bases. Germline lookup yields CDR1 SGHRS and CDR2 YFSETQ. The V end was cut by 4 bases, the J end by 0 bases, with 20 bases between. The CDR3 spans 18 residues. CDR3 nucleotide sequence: TGCGCCAGCAGCCCCGCCGGGACGGGGGTGAGCTCTGGAAACACCATATATTTT. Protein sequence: CASSPAGTGVSSGNTIYF.

The CDR3 DNA follows: TGTGCCAGCAGCCGATCTGGGACAGTTAACTATGGCTACACCTTC. Amino acids: CASSRSGTVNYGYTF. This chain connects TRBV5-5 to TRBJ1-2, with 7 bases lining up with TRBD1. The CDR3 spans 15 residues. Germline trimming cut 4 bases from V and 1 base from J; bases unmatched to any gene: 7. Germline assignment: CDR1 SGHKS and CDR2 YYEKEE (reference sequence).

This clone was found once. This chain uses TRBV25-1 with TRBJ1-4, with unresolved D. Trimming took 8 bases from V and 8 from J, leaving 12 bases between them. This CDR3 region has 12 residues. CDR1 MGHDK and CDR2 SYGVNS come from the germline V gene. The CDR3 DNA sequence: TGTGCCAGCCGGACGGGGTACGAAAAACTGTTTTTT. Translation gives CASRTGYEKLFF.

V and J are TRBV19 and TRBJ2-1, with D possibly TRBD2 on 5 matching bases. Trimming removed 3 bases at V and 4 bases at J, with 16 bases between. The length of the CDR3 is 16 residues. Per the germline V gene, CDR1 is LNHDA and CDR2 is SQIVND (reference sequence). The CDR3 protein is CASSIYLATPYNEQFF. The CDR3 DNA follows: TGTGCCAGTAGTATTTATCTAGCCACCCCTTACAATGAGCAGTTCTTC.

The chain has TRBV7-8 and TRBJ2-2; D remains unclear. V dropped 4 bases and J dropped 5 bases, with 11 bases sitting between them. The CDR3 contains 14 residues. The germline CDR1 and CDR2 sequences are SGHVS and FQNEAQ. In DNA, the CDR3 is TGTGCCAGCAGCTCCCGTCGGGTTACCGGGGAGCTGTTTTTT. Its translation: CASSSRRVTGELFF.

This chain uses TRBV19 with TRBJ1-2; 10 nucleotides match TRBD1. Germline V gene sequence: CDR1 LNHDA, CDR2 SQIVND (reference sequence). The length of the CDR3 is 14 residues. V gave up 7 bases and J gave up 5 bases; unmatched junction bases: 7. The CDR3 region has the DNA TGTGCCAGTACGAGAGGGGACAGGGGTTATGGCTACACCTTC. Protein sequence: CASTRGDRGYGYTF.

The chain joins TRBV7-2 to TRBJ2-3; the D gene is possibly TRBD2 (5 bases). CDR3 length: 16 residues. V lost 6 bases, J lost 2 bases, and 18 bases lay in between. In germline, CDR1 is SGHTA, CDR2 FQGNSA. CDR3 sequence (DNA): TGTGCCAGCAGTTTCCCCCGTGAGGGATTCACAGATACGCAGTATTTT. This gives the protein CASSFPREGFTDTQYF. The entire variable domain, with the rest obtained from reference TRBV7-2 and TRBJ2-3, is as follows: GAGVSQSPSNKVTEKGKDVELRCDPISGHTALYWYRQSLGQGLEFLIYFQGNSAPDKSGLPSDRFSAERTGGSVSTLTIQRTQQEDSAVYLCASSFPREGFTDTQYFGPGTRLTVL.

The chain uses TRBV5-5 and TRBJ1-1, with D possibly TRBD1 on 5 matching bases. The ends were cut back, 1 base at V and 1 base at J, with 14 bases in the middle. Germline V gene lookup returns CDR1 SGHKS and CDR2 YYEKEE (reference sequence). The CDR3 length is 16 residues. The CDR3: CASSLFSSRANTEAFF. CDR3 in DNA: TGTGCCAGCAGCTTGTTCTCGAGCAGGGCGAACACTGAAGCTTTCTTT.

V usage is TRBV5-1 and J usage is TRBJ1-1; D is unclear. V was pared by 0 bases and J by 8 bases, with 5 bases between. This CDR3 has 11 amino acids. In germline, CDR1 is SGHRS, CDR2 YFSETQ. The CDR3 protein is CASSLGAEAFF. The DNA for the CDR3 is TGCGCCAGCAGCTTGGGGGCGGAAGCTTTCTTT.

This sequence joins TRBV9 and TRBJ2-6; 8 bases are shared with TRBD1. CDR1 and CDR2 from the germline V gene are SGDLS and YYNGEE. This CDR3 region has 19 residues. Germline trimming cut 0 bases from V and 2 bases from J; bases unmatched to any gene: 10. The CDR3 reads CASSVVSGGASAGANVLTF. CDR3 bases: TGTGCCAGCAGCGTAGTCTCAGGGGGCGCGAGTGCTGGGGCCAACGTCCTGACTTTC.

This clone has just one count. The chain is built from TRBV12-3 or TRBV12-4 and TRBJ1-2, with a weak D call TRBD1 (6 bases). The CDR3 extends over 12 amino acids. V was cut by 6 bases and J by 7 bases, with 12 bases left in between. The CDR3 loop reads CASSSQGFGYTF. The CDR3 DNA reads TGTGCCAGCAGCTCACAGGGCTTTGGCTACACCTTC.